What follows is one TCR beta chain and its context. The data were obtained in a study of blood T cells in healthy people across ages. With V trimmed by 5 bases and J by 5 bases, 5 bases remained unmatched. The CDR3 runs 14 residues. The germline CDR1 and CDR2 sequences are DFQATT and SNEGSKA (reference sequence). Sample-barcoded 5' priming and a J-beta primer mix drove a second PCR of roughly 6 to 12 cycles. TCRdb redid the calling of the 5' RACE reads with MiXCR, one entry per CDR3 protein. The data hold about 640,000 distinct CDR3 sequences, with roughly 53% observed a single time. The V gene is TRBV20-1, the J gene TRBJ2-2; 10 bases agree with TRBD2. The sequenced material came from blood. This receptor was identified in a man aged 60-69 years in good health. CDR3 loop: CSAHSGGRTGELFF. DNA of the CDR3: TGCAGTGCTCATAGCGGGGGGAGAACCGGGGAGCTGTTTTTT.